What follows is one T cell receptor (beta chain) and its context. The antigen is undetermined. The record originates from a study of blood T cells in healthy people across ages. The CDR3 runs to 14 residues. Germline CDR1 and CDR2: LGHNA and YNFKEQ. With 7 bases removed from V and 8 bases from J, the gap between germline ends came to 20 bases. The sample, around 9.9 milliliters of peripheral blood, was drawn from each donor. The study isolated at least 6.5 million PBMCs from each sample. A sample-barcoded 5' primer and a J-beta primer mix were used in a second PCR of about 6 to 11 cycles. MiXCR, run by TCRdb on the 5' RACE reads, gives a single entry per CDR3 protein. This table holds approximately 600,000 distinct CDR3 sequences, roughly 53% found once. General study results and limits: Per million T cells, the diversity of TCR beta decreased roughly linearly as age advanced. Naive T cell percentage by flow cytometry tracked strongly with beta diversity.

The V call is TRBV4-2, the J call TRBJ1-2; D is ambiguous. The clonotype originates from a man between 60 and 75 years old in good health. The sequenced sample consisted of blood. The CDR3 here is CASTFDSTLEGYTF. The CDR3 coding sequence is TGTGCCAGCACCTTCGATAGCACTCTAGAGGGCTACACCTTC.